The 3 T cell receptor beta chains below were found in one sample sequenced in a study of patients and donors after allogeneic stem cell transplantation. Using its own MiXCR run on the RT-PCR reads, TCRdb lists one record per CDR3 protein. The sample comprises 800,000 to 1,000,000 distinct CDR3 sequences, around 17% of which are singletons, and about 6% rests with the top ten. The sample comprised blood, either unsorted or a sorted T cell fraction (not recorded which). The source is a human donor who was either an allogeneic HSCT recipient or a stem cell or donor lymphocyte infusion donor (not recorded which). It is not recorded whose cells these are; they may come from a transplant donor.

V gene TRBV7-3 combines with J gene TRBJ2-2; D not resolved. This CDR3 is built from 16 residues. Trimming removed 6 bases at V and 0 bases at J, with 14 bases between. Germline assignment: CDR1 SGHTA and CDR2 FQGTGA. The CDR3 sequence: CASSTGASANTGELFF. CDR3 DNA: TGTGCCAGCAGTACCGGTGCGTCGGCGAACACCGGGGAGCTGTTTTTT.

The rearrangement links TRBV14 to TRBJ1-1, with 8 bases that match TRBD1. The CDR3 length is 14 residues. Germline CDR1 SGHDN, CDR2 FVKESK. V shed 5 bases and J 5 bases; nucleotides not matched to a gene: 7. CDR3: CASSEWDRQTEAFF. CDR3 sequence (DNA): TGTGCCAGCAGCGAATGGGACAGGCAAACTGAAGCTTTCTTT.

This clonotype was recorded a few times. The chain employs TRBV4-3 and TRBJ2-7, with 8 bases identical to TRBD2. CDR3 length equals 19 residues. Germline-derived CDR1 and CDR2 are LGHNA and YSLEER. V shed 0 bases and J 0 bases; nucleotides not matched to a gene: 13. DNA for the CDR3: TGCGCCAGCAGCCAAGAAGTAGCAGCGGGGGCCGCCAGCTCCTACGAGCAGTACTTC. Its translation: CASSQEVAAGAASSYEQYF.